The table lists the clone carrying this T cell receptor beta chain with a count of one. The source of the sample is a study of blood T cell repertoires in COVID-19. Overall study: There were acute and convalescent COVID-19 samples, and they came from the United States, Italy and Spain.

Study processing details: Quantification of nucleated cells was approximated via reference gene primer amplification. Repertoires were generated with immunoSEQ multiplex PCR, while TCRdb's copy carries only in-frame clones and drops some. From that table come the V and J calls and clone size; the DNA was used to work out D and trimming. The profile shows hundreds of thousands of clones, approximately 86% of them singletons. The V gene's germline CDR1 is KGHSH and CDR2 LQKENI. V shed 3 bases and J shed 1 base, with 7 bases lying between them. The CDR3 covers 13 residues. This clonotype was sampled from a woman in her thirties with acute COVID-19. The source material was PBMCs or T cells enriched from blood (not recorded which). The rearrangement links TRBV18 to TRBJ2-7; no reliable D call. The CDR3 spells CASSPRQSYEQYF. The CDR3 region has the DNA TGTGCCAGCTCACCGCGACAATCCTACGAGCAGTACTTC.